These 26 T cell receptor beta chains originate from one sample sequenced in a study of Ad26.COV2.S vaccination and SARS-CoV-2 variants. Some clones are missing from TCRdb's copy, which holds only in-frame ones; the method was immunoSEQ multiplex PCR. The sample holds around 350,000 clones, roughly nine tenths seen once. This sample comprised peripheral blood, obtained after recovery from COVID-19. These TCRs come from a human donor who had recovered from COVID-19.

The V and J genes are TRBV5-6 and TRBJ1-5; 10 bases are a match to TRBD1. The germline V gene has CDR1 SGHDT and CDR2 YYEEEE. The CDR3 has 17 residues. J gave up 5 bases and V 1 base, and 9 bases lay outside the gene matches. The CDR3 region is CASSLLGQGLLDQPQHF. CDR3 in DNA: TGTGCCAGCAGCTTGTTGGGACAGGGGCTTCTCGATCAGCCCCAGCATTTT. Using reference TRBV5-6 and TRBJ1-5 for the parts outside the CDR3, the full variable domain is DAGVTQSPTHLIKTRGQQVTLRCSPKSGHDTVSWYQQALGQGPQFIFQYYEEEERQRGNFPDRFSGHQFPNYSSELNVNALLLGDSALYLCASSLLGQGLLDQPQHFGDGTRLSIL.

J is TRBJ1-3 and V is TRBV5-4; D is possibly TRBD1 (5 bases). The length of the CDR3 is 16 residues. Trimming cost V 4 bases and J 0 bases, with 14 bases left between them. Germline V lookup: CDR1 SGHNT, CDR2 YYREEE (reference sequence). DNA of the CDR3: TGTGCCAGCAGCGCTAAGGTGGGGCCCTCTGGAAACACCATATATTTT. It specifies CASSAKVGPSGNTIYF.

The CDR3 spells CASANYEQYF. The CDR3 DNA reads TGTGCCAGCGCCAACTACGAGCAGTACTTC. J is TRBJ2-7 and V is TRBV2, with D hard to call. Trimming took 8 bases from V and 3 from J, leaving 5 bases between them. Germline values: CDR1 SNHLY, CDR2 FYNNEI. This CDR3 is 10 amino acids long.

The chain is built from TRBV7-8 and TRBJ1-5; D perhaps matches TRBD1 (5 bases). Germline V lookup: CDR1 SGHVS, CDR2 FQNEAQ. Between the trimmed V and J ends, which lost 1 base and 6 bases, there was a span of 19 bases. This CDR3 comprises 17 residues. The CDR3 spells CASSLDRGLGTVQPQHF. The CDR3 DNA reads as TGTGCCAGCAGCTTAGATCGCGGTCTGGGGACGGTTCAGCCCCAGCATTTT.

The chain links TRBV5-5 to TRBJ1-3; D is unresolved. Germline V CDR1 and CDR2: SGHKS, YYEKEE (reference sequence). This CDR3 has 16 residues. V was trimmed by 7 bases and J by 0 bases, leaving 17 bases between them. CDR3 sequence (DNA): TGTGCCAGCGAATCCCCGGGCGGCAACTCTGGAAACACCATATATTTT. It is translated as CASESPGGNSGNTIYF.

This chain links TRBV4-3 with TRBJ2-1, with D perhaps matching TRBD1 or TRBD2 (6 bases each). The CDR3 has 17 residues. The germline V and J ends were trimmed by 0 bases and 3 bases, with 15 bases remaining between them. Looked up from germline, CDR1 is LGHNA and CDR2 is YSLEER. The DNA for the CDR3 is TGCGCCAGCAGCCAAGATCTCGAGGGGGGCCACTACAATGAGCAGTTCTTC. Translation: CASSQDLEGGHYNEQFF.

CDR3 region: CASSRRGQTDTQYF. CDR3 nucleotide sequence: TGTGCCAGCAGCCGCCGAGGTCAAACAGATACGCAGTATTTT. The V and J genes are TRBV11-2 and TRBJ2-3; D gene unclear. Trimming left V 5 bases short and J 3 bases short, with 12 bases between. Germline-derived CDR1 and CDR2 are SGHAT and FQNNGV. CDR3 length equals 14 residues.

This clone has more than one count but fewer than ten. The chain combines TRBV7-2 with TRBJ1-6; tentatively, D is TRBD1 (5 bases). The CDR3 runs 16 residues. V lost 2 bases and J lost 6, with 14 bases in between. The germline gives CDR1 SGHTA, CDR2 FQGNSA. The CDR3 sequence: CASSLNLRGGNSPLHF. CDR3 sequence (DNA): TGTGCCAGCAGCTTAAATCTACGCGGGGGTAATTCACCCCTCCACTTT.

V gene TRBV6-4 combines with J gene TRBJ1-1, with no clear D. Germline values: CDR1 MRHNA, CDR2 SNTAGT. This CDR3 comprises 13 residues. The V and J ends lost 6 bases and 1 base respectively, with 9 bases between them. CDR3 nucleotides: TGTGCCAGCAGCTTCGGAACGAACACTGAAGCTTTCTTT. This gives the protein CASSFGTNTEAFF.

The CDR3 loop is CASSPGISINTDTQYF. CDR3 bases: TGTGCCAGCAGCCCCGGGATTTCCATCAACACAGATACGCAGTATTTT. V usage is TRBV9 and J usage is TRBJ2-3; a weak D match, TRBD2 (5 bases). Germline V lookup: CDR1 SGDLS, CDR2 YYNGEE. Trimming stripped 4 bases from V and 2 bases from J, with 17 bases between. The CDR3 consists of 16 residues.

The chain links TRBV18 to TRBJ1-5; D is uncertain. Germline values: CDR1 KGHSH, CDR2 LQKENI. The CDR3 contains 14 residues. V was cut by 4 bases and J by 0 bases, with 7 bases left in between. The CDR3 sequence is CASSRERSNQPQHF. The CDR3 coding sequence is TGTGCCAGCTCACGCGAACGTAGCAATCAGCCCCAGCATTTT.

This sequence joins TRBV3-1 (or the pseudogene TRBV3-2) and TRBJ2-7; D call uncertain. The germline gives CDR1 LGHDT, CDR2 YNNKEL (reference sequence). The CDR3 has 17 residues. The V end was cut by 4 bases, the J end by 0 bases, with 19 bases between. The CDR3 DNA reads TGTGCCAGCAGCCCAAGATACATAACGGGCCACTCCTACGAGCAGTACTTC. Protein product: CASSPRYITGHSYEQYF.

This rearrangement joins TRBV7-8 to TRBJ2-7; D is perhaps TRBD1 (6 bases). Trimming stripped 5 bases from V and 2 bases from J, with 13 bases between. CDR1 is SGHVS and CDR2 is FQNEAQ in the germline V gene. The CDR3 sequence is 14 residues long. The CDR3 nucleotides are TGTGCCAGCAGCGCCCAGGGGACCGCCTACGAGCAGTACTTC. It is translated as CASSAQGTAYEQYF.

The chain links TRBV11-1 to TRBJ2-7, with 7 bases aligning to TRBD2. V shed 3 bases, J shed 6 bases, and the junction held 14 bases outside the gene matches. Germline values: CDR1 SGHAT, CDR2 FQDESV (reference sequence). This CDR3 spans 16 amino acids. The CDR3 bases are TGTGCCAGCAGCTTGGGACCGGGCCCCTCGGGGGGCGAGCAGTACTTC. Protein sequence: CASSLGPGPSGGEQYF.

The chain couples TRBV7-9 to TRBJ1-5, with unresolved D. The CDR3 totals 15 residues. Germline CDR1 and CDR2: SEHNR and FQNEAQ (reference sequence). V lost 1 base to trimming and J lost 11 bases, with 18 bases between them. Here the CDR3 DNA reads TGTGCCAGCAGCTTAGGCCGAACTGGACGGGATGCCCAGCATTTT. Encoded protein: CASSLGRTGRDAQHF.

This chain connects TRBV3-1 (or the pseudogene TRBV3-2) to TRBJ2-3; possible D gene TRBD1, 8 bases. The CDR3 has 14 residues. The ends were cut back, 4 bases at V and 11 bases at J, with 19 bases in the middle. Germline assignment: CDR1 LGHDT and CDR2 YNNKEL (reference sequence). This CDR3 reads CASSRTGGEYEQYF. Here the CDR3 DNA reads TGTGCCAGCAGCCGTACAGGGGGGGAATATGAGCAGTATTTT.

The chain links TRBV7-3 to TRBJ1-6, with D maybe TRBD1 (5 bases). Germline V gives CDR1 SGHTA, CDR2 FQGTGA. V shed 2 bases and J shed 0 bases, with 8 bases lying between them. The CDR3 runs 16 residues. This CDR3 is CASSLEGDSYNSPLHF. For the CDR3, the DNA is TGTGCCAGCAGCTTAGAAGGGGACTCCTATAATTCACCCCTCCACTTT.

The gene calls are TRBV7-2 and TRBJ1-5; 8 nucleotides align to TRBD1. CDR1 SGHTA and CDR2 FQGNSA come from the germline V gene. J was trimmed by 7 bases and V by 1 base; bases with no gene match: 6. CDR3 length: 15 residues. The CDR3: CASSLGGQGRQPQHF. As DNA, the CDR3 is TGTGCCAGCAGCTTAGGCGGACAGGGAAGACAGCCCCAGCATTTT.

The V and J genes are TRBV21-1 and TRBJ2-2; TRBD2 is the table's D call, not checked against the DNA. TRBV21-1 is classified as a pseudogene. The CDR3 runs 14 residues. In DNA, the CDR3 is TGTGCCAGCAGCAACGGGGAAATAGCCGGGGAGCTGTTTTTT. This encodes CASSNGEIAGELFF.

The gene calls are TRBV21-1 and TRBJ2-6; the DNA was not used to check the table's D call, TRBD1. TRBV21-1 is reported as a pseudogene. This CDR3 has 19 amino acids. CDR3 protein: CASSTMLGGQGAGANVLTF. The DNA for the CDR3 is TGTGCCAGCAGCACAATGCTAGGCGGACAGGGTGCTGGGGCCAACGTCCTGACTTTC.

CDR3 region: CASSLLRTENSPLHF. The CDR3 DNA reads as TGTGCCAGCAGCTTATTGCGGACGGAGAATTCACCCCTCCACTTT. The chain couples TRBV7-8 to TRBJ1-6; D unclear. Germline CDR1 is SGHVS and CDR2 is FQNEAQ. This CDR3 contains 15 residues. Trimming removed 2 bases from V and 7 bases from J, with 12 bases in between.

The chain employs TRBV2 and TRBJ2-3, with D possibly TRBD2 on 6 matching bases. The CDR3 has 14 amino acids. Germline lookup yields CDR1 SNHLY and CDR2 FYNNEI. Trimming left V 0 bases short and J 3 bases short, with 7 bases between. CDR3 in amino acids: CASSEAGRTDTQYF. The CDR3 DNA sequence: TGTGCCAGCAGTGAAGCGGGGAGGACAGATACGCAGTATTTT.

Only one count was recorded for this clone. Since a far larger clone is one base different, this is likely a read error. The gene calls are TRBV16 and TRBJ1-1; D is unresolved. This CDR3 comprises 13 residues. The germline V gene encodes CDR1 KGHSY and CDR2 FQNENV. V was clipped by 2 bases and J by 1 base, with 5 bases between them. This CDR3 reads CASSQTPNTEAFF. The CDR3 DNA follows: TGTGCCAGCAGCCAAACACCGAACACTGAAGCTTTCTTT.

This chain joins TRBV27 and TRBJ1-6; D unclear. CDR1 and CDR2 (germline): MNHEY, SMNVEV (reference sequence). Trimming took 0 bases from V and 14 from J, leaving 17 bases between them. The CDR3 spans 15 residues. This CDR3 reads CASSLSIGKGGALHF. As DNA, the CDR3 is TGTGCCAGCAGTTTATCGATTGGGAAGGGTGGGGCCCTCCACTTT.

The rearrangement links TRBV3-1 (or the pseudogene TRBV3-2) to TRBJ1-2, with D hard to call. The V end lost 0 bases, the J end lost 4 bases, and 6 bases lay between the germline ends. Germline V gene lookup returns CDR1 LGHDT and CDR2 YNNKEL (reference sequence). The CDR3 length is 13 residues. This chain's CDR3 is CASSQEARYGYTF. Here the CDR3 DNA reads TGTGCCAGCAGCCAAGAGGCCCGCTATGGCTACACCTTC.

The V gene is TRBV5-1, the J gene TRBJ1-6; 7 nucleotides match TRBD1. This CDR3 has 15 residues. Germline CDR1 reads SGHRS; CDR2 reads YFSETQ. V lost 5 bases and J lost 8; bases outside the gene matches: 10. CDR3 DNA sequence: TGCGCCAGCAGTTTGACAGGGACAGTCGATTCACCCCTCCACTTT. Protein sequence: CASSLTGTVDSPLHF.